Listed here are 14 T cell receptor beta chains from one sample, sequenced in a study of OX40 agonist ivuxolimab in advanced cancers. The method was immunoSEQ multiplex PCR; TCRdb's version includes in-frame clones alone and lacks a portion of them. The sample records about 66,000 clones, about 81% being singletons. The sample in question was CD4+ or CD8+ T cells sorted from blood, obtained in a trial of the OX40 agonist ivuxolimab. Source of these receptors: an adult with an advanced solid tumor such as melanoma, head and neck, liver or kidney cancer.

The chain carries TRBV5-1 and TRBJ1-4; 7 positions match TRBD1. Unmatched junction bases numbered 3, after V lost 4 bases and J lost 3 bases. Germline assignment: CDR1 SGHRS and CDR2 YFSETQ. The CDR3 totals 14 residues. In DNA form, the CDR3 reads TGCGCCAGCAGCCCGGGACAGCCTAATGAAAAACTGTTTTTT. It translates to CASSPGQPNEKLFF.

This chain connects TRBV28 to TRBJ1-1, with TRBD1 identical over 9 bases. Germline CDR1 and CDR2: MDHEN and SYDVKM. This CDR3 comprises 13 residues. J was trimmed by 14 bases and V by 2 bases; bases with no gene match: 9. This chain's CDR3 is CASSLPDRGKSFF. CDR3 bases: TGTGCCAGCAGTTTACCGGACAGGGGTAAGTCATTCTTT.

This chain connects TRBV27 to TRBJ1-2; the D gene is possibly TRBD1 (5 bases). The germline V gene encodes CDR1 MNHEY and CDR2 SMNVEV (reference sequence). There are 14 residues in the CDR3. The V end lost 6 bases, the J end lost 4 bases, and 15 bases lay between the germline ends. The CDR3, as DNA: TGTGCCAGCAGCGCGGACACTGGTGGCTATGGCTACACCTTC. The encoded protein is CASSADTGGYGYTF.

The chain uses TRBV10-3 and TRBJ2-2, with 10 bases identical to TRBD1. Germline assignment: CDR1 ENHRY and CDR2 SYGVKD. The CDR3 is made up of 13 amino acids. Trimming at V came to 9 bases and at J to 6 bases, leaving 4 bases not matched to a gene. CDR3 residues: CAIRQGAAGELFF. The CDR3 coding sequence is TGTGCCATACGACAGGGGGCTGCCGGGGAGCTGTTTTTT.

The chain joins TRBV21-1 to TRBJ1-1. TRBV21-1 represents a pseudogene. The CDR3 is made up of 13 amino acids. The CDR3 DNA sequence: TGTGCCAGAGCGGGGAGACCCCCTAAAGAAGCTTTCTTT. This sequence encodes CARAGRPPKEAFF.

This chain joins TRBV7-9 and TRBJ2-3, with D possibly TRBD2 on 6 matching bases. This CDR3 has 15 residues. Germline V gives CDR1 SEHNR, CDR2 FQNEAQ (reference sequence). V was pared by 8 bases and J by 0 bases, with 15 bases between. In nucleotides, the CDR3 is TGTGCCAGCGGCCAAAGGGACTGGAGCACAGATACGCAGTATTTT. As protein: CASGQRDWSTDTQYF.

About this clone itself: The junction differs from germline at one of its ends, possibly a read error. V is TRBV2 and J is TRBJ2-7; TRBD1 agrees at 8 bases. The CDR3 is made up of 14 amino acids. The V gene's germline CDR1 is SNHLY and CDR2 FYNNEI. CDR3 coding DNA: TGTGCCAACAGTCCCGGGACAGGTTTGAAAGAGCAGTACTTC. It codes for CANSPGTGLKEQYF.

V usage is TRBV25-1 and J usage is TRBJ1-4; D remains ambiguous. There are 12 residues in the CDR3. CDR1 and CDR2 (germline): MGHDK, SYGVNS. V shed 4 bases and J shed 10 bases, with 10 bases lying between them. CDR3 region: CASSVAEGKLFF. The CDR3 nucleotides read TGTGCCAGCAGTGTGGCTGAGGGAAAACTGTTTTTT.

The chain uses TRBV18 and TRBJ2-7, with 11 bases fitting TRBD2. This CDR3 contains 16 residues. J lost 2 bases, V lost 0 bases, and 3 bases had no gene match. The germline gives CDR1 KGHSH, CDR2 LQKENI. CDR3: CASSPPGLAEAYEQYF. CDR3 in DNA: TGTGCCAGCTCACCACCGGGACTAGCGGAAGCCTACGAGCAGTACTTC.

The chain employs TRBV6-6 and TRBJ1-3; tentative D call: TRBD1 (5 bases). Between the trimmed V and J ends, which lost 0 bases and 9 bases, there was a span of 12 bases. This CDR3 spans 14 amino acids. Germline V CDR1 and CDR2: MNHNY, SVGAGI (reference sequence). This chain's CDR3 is CASSYSGETATIYF. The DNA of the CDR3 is TGTGCCAGCAGTTACTCGGGGGAGACGGCCACCATATATTTT.

The CDR3 DNA reads as TGTGCCAGCTTAGGGTCGACAGGGGCCAACGTCCTGACTTTC. Amino acid sequence: CASLGSTGANVLTF. The chain uses TRBV7-2 and TRBJ2-6, with D unclear. Per germline, CDR1 SGHTA and CDR2 FQGNSA. The CDR3 spans 14 residues. The ends were cut back, 8 bases at V and 4 bases at J, with 12 bases in the middle.

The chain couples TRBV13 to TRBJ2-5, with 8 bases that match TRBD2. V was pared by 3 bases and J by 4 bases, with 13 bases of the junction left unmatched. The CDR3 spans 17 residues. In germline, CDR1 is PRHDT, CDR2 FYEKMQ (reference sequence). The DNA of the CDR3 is TGTGCCAGCAGCTTGGGCAGCGGGAGTGCCGGGGGAGAGACCCAGTACTTC. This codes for CASSLGSGSAGGETQYF.

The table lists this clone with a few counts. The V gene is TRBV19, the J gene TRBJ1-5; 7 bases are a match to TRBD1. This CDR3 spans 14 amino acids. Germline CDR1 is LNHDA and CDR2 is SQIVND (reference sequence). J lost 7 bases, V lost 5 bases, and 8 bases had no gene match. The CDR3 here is CASSSTGRVQPQHF. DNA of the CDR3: TGTGCCAGTAGTTCGACAGGGAGAGTCCAGCCCCAGCATTTT.

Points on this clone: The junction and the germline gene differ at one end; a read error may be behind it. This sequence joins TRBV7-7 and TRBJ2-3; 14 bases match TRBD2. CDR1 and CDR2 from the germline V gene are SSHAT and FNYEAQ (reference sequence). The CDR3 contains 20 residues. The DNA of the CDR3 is TGTGCTAGCAGCTTAGGCCTCGGGACTAGCGGGGGAGGCCTCACAGATACGCAGTATTTT. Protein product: CASSLGLGTSGGGLTDTQYF. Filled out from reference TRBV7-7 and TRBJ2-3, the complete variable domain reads GAGVSQSPRYKVTKRGQDVTLRCDPISSHATLYWYQQALGQGPEFLTYFNYEAQPDKSGLPSDRFSAERPEGSISTLTIQRTEQRDSAMYRCASSLGLGTSGGGLTDTQYFGPGTRLTVL.